This passage covers 20 T cell receptor beta chains from one sample sequenced in a study of CD8 T cells in Susac syndrome. Random hexamers were used to reverse transcribe about 0.5 to 1 ug of RNA. TCRdb re-derived calls from the immunoSEQ multiplex PCR reads in MiXCR, one entry per CDR3 protein. This sample has tens of thousands of distinct CDR3 sequences, with around 93% found just once. Sequenced sample: CD4+ T cells from PBMCs. These receptors all stem from a human donor with Susac syndrome.

This chain connects TRBV5-1 to TRBJ2-2; D call uncertain. Trimming took 4 bases from V and 2 from J, leaving 15 bases between them. Germline V gene data show CDR1 as SGHRS and CDR2 as YFSETQ. The CDR3 runs 16 residues. The CDR3 DNA reads as TGCGCCAGCAGCCCGAACTTCGGTCCCAACACCGGGGAGCTGTTTTTT. Protein product: CASSPNFGPNTGELFF.

This chain uses TRBV21-1 with TRBJ1-2. TRBV21-1 is an annotated pseudogene. The CDR3 length is 15 residues. The CDR3 DNA is TGTGCCAGCAGCATTAAGCAGGGCCCTAACTATGGCTACACCTTC. It codes for CASSIKQGPNYGYTF.

The rearrangement links TRBV29-1 to TRBJ1-2, with a weak D call TRBD1 (5 bases). Germline lookup yields CDR1 SQVTM and CDR2 ANQGSEA. With 6 bases removed from V and 5 bases from J, the gap between germline ends came to 13 bases. The CDR3 runs to 12 residues. Written as DNA, the CDR3 is TGCAGCGTCGAGGGGCTCGAATATGGCTACACCTTC. It translates to CSVEGLEYGYTF.

The chain carries TRBV20-1 and TRBJ1-2; D call uncertain. Germline CDR1 is DFQATT and CDR2 is SNEGSKA (reference sequence). The CDR3 sequence is 13 residues long. Trimming removed 0 bases at V and 1 base at J, with 6 bases between. The chain's CDR3 is CSAREGSNYGYTF. The CDR3 DNA sequence: TGCAGTGCTAGAGAAGGCAGTAACTATGGCTACACCTTC.

The chain is built from TRBV7-2 and TRBJ2-7, with 7 positions matching TRBD1. This CDR3 is built from 14 residues. With 5 bases clipped from V and 0 bases from J, the junction kept 4 bases outside the gene matches. Germline V lookup: CDR1 SGHTA, CDR2 FQGNSA. CDR3 bases: TGTGCCAGCAGCCTGGACAGGTTCTCCTACGAGCAGTACTTC. It yields the protein CASSLDRFSYEQYF.

The chain is built from TRBV30 and TRBJ1-6, with D unclear. Per germline, CDR1 GTSNPN and CDR2 SVGIG (reference sequence). This CDR3 is built from 11 residues. V was clipped by 4 bases and J by 7 bases, with 5 bases between them. The CDR3 sequence is CAWTENSPLHF. CDR3 DNA sequence: TGTGCCTGGACCGAAAATTCACCCCTCCACTTT.

The chain is built from TRBV20-1 and TRBJ2-6; no clear D. V was clipped by 4 bases and J by 0 bases, with 7 bases between them. CDR3 length: 14 amino acids. Germline CDR1 DFQATT, CDR2 SNEGSKA (reference sequence). CDR3 in DNA: TGCAGTGCTACGAAGTACTCTGGGGCCAACGTCCTGACTTTC. Protein product: CSATKYSGANVLTF.

The gene calls are TRBV20-1 and TRBJ2-5; D perhaps matches TRBD1 (5 bases). Germline loops: CDR1 DFQATT, CDR2 SNEGSKA (reference sequence). Trimming pared 4 bases from V and 3 bases from J, leaving 18 bases between. This CDR3 spans 15 amino acids. The CDR3 loop reads CSAKGRWFTKETQYF. The CDR3 DNA reads TGCAGTGCTAAGGGGCGGTGGTTTACAAAAGAGACCCAGTACTTC.

This chain connects TRBV7-8 to TRBJ1-5; 8 bases match TRBD1. Germline V gene data show CDR1 as SGHVS and CDR2 as FQNEAQ. Unmatched junction bases numbered 3, after V lost 5 bases and J lost 6 bases. This CDR3 comprises 13 residues. CDR3 sequence: CASSPGGRQPQHF. Written as DNA, the CDR3 is TGTGCCAGCAGCCCAGGGGGCCGTCAGCCCCAGCATTTT.

CDR3: CASSEYNAAGAYGYTF. CDR3 DNA: TGTGCCAGCAGTGAATATAATGCGGCCGGTGCCTATGGCTACACCTTC. V usage is TRBV25-1 and J usage is TRBJ1-2; D remains unclear. The germline V and J ends were trimmed by 0 bases and 4 bases, with 15 bases remaining between them. The V gene's germline CDR1 is MGHDK and CDR2 SYGVNS. The CDR3 totals 16 residues.

The chain combines TRBV4-2 with TRBJ2-7, with TRBD1 matching over 7 bases. The J segment lost 6 bases and the V segment lost 3 bases, leaving 5 bases of the junction unmatched. CDR3 length equals 13 residues. CDR1 is LGHNA and CDR2 is YNFKEQ in the germline V gene. The DNA for the CDR3 is TGTGCCAGCAGCCATCCCGACAGGGCCGAGCAGTACTTC. This gives the protein CASSHPDRAEQYF.

The chain recombines TRBV19 with TRBJ1-2; no clear D gene. V was cut by 4 bases and J by 1 base, with 4 bases left in between. Germline V gene data show CDR1 as LNHDA and CDR2 as SQIVND (reference sequence). This CDR3 has 12 amino acids. CDR3 DNA sequence: TGTGCCAGTAGTACAAATAACTATGGCTACACCTTC. Its translation: CASSTNNYGYTF.

The chain recombines TRBV30 with TRBJ1-1, with TRBD1 matching over 7 bases. CDR3 length: 12 amino acids. Germline CDR1 is GTSNPN and CDR2 is SVGIG (reference sequence). The trim removed 7 bases at V and 4 bases at J, leaving 6 bases unmatched. DNA for the CDR3: TGTGCCTCTCACAGGGGAGGCACTGAAGCTTTCTTT. It is translated as CASHRGGTEAFF.

The table lists this clonotype with a few counts. The chain has TRBV2 and TRBJ1-5, with D unresolved. Germline lookup yields CDR1 SNHLY and CDR2 FYNNEI. The CDR3 is 13 residues long. V was clipped by 8 bases and J by 0 bases, with 8 bases between them. CDR3 in amino acids: CASGRDSNQPQHF. Here the CDR3 DNA reads TGTGCCAGCGGTCGGGATAGCAATCAGCCCCAGCATTTT.

The genes are TRBV28 and TRBJ2-2, with D unresolved. The CDR3 sequence is 14 residues long. V lost 4 bases and J 2 bases, leaving 8 bases between the germline ends. The germline V gene has CDR1 MDHEN and CDR2 SYDVKM. The CDR3 DNA reads TGTGCCAGCAGTTCTACCTTTAACACCGGGGAGCTGTTTTTT. Translating it yields CASSSTFNTGELFF. The variable domain in full, completed from reference TRBV28 and TRBJ2-2, reads DVKVTQSSRYLVKRTGEKVFLECVQDMDHENMFWYRQDPGLGLRLIYFSYDVKMKEKGDIPEGYSVSREKKERFSLILESASTNQTSMYLCASSSTFNTGELFFGEGSRLTVL.

V gene TRBV6-1 combines with J gene TRBJ1-1; no clear D gene. V lost 7 bases and J lost 6, with 18 bases in between. The CDR3 has 14 amino acids. Germline V gene data show CDR1 as MNHNS and CDR2 as SASEGT. The CDR3 loop reads CASNRRYDGPEAFF. The CDR3 bases are TGTGCCAGCAATCGAAGGTACGACGGCCCTGAAGCTTTCTTT.

This chain links TRBV19 with TRBJ1-5, with D tentatively TRBD1 (6 bases). The V and J ends lost 8 bases and 5 bases respectively, with 16 bases between them. The CDR3 is 14 amino acids. CDR1 and CDR2 from the germline V gene are LNHDA and SQIVND (reference sequence). CDR3: CASSSRTVHQPQHF. For the CDR3, the DNA is TGTGCCAGTTCATCCCGGACAGTGCATCAGCCCCAGCATTTT.

The chain recombines TRBV4-1 with TRBJ1-5; D might be TRBD1 (6 bases). CDR3 length: 15 amino acids. The germline CDR1 and CDR2 sequences are MGHRA and YSYEKL. Trimming shortened V by 6 bases and J by 5 bases, and 17 bases separated the two germline ends. CDR3 DNA: TGCGCCAGCAGTCCCCAGAATGGGGGGCATCAGCCCCAGCATTTT. This sequence encodes CASSPQNGGHQPQHF.

V usage is TRBV25-1 and J usage is TRBJ1-6; 7 nucleotides align to TRBD1. With 5 bases clipped from V and 7 bases from J, the junction kept 8 bases outside the gene matches. This CDR3 contains 15 residues. Germline CDR1 MGHDK, CDR2 SYGVNS. The CDR3 loop is CASSNPGQLNSPLHF. CDR3 bases: TGTGCCAGCAGTAACCCGGGACAGCTCAATTCACCCCTCCACTTT.

CDR3 bases: TGTGCCAGCAGTGAAGCCCGCCTGAGGGGTGAAAAACTGTTTTTT. It translates to CASSEARLRGEKLFF. The chain employs TRBV2 and TRBJ1-4; TRBD1 might be the D (5 bases). The CDR3 runs 15 residues. The germline V and J ends were trimmed by 0 bases and 7 bases, with 12 bases remaining between them. CDR1 is SNHLY, CDR2 FYNNEI, per germline.